These 15 T cell receptor beta chains were sequenced from one sample in a study of blood T cell repertoires in COVID-19. TCRdb's table, derived via immunoSEQ multiplex PCR, lists solely in-frame clones and lacks some. The sample lists about 330,000 clones, over 75% occurring once. Sequencing input: PBMCs or T cells enriched from blood (not recorded which). All receptors come from a man aged 25 to 40 who had recovered from COVID-19.

This rearrangement joins TRBV28 to TRBJ2-7; D ambiguous. Trimming cost V 4 bases and J 2 bases, with 6 bases left between them. From germline, CDR1 is MDHEN and CDR2 SYDVKM. The CDR3 length is 12 residues. CDR3 in DNA: TGTGCCAGCAGTTCCTACCCCTACGAGCAGTACTTC. Translating gives CASSSYPYEQYF.

The rearrangement joins TRBV28 to TRBJ1-2, with 7 positions matching TRBD1. The V gene's germline CDR1 is MDHEN and CDR2 SYDVKM. Unmatched junction bases numbered 16, after V lost 7 bases and J lost 2 bases. The CDR3 runs 17 residues. In DNA, the CDR3 is TGTGCCAGCAAAGAGGTAACTTCGGGACAGATAAACTATGGCTACACCTTC. Translation gives CASKEVTSGQINYGYTF.

The V call is TRBV28, the J call TRBJ1-1; D is ambiguous. V lost 4 bases and J 4 bases, leaving 13 bases between the germline ends. The CDR3 is made up of 14 amino acids. Germline V lookup: CDR1 MDHEN, CDR2 SYDVKM. CDR3 sequence reads: CASSSNSEVTEAFF. The CDR3 bases are TGTGCCAGCAGTTCTAACTCTGAAGTCACTGAAGCTTTCTTT.

The gene calls are TRBV7-9 and TRBJ2-1; 11 positions agree with TRBD2. V trimming: 1 base; J trimming: 7 bases; junction bases outside the gene matches: 12. The CDR3 is 18 amino acids. Germline values: CDR1 SEHNR, CDR2 FQNEAQ (reference sequence). As DNA, the CDR3 is TGTGCCAGCAGCTTAGTAGGGGAGTCTAGCGGGGGGTGGAATGAGCAGTTCTTC. It yields the protein CASSLVGESSGGWNEQFF.

The V call is TRBV2, the J call TRBJ1-5; no definite D call. CDR1 and CDR2 (germline): SNHLY, FYNNEI. The CDR3 runs to 16 residues. Trimming stripped 6 bases from V and 4 bases from J, with 19 bases between. CDR3 in DNA: TGTGCCAGCAGGGGGAGGGCGTCTGATGGAAATCAGCCCCAGCATTTT. This translates into CASRGRASDGNQPQHF.

The chain links TRBV27 to TRBJ1-5, with 7 bases identical to TRBD1. The germline CDR1 and CDR2 sequences are MNHEY and SMNVEV (reference sequence). The CDR3 sequence is 16 residues long. V shed 5 bases, J shed 3 bases, and the junction held 10 bases outside the gene matches. DNA for the CDR3: TGTGCCAGCAGTGCCTCAACAGGGGAGGTCAATCAGCCCCAGCATTTT. Protein: CASSASTGEVNQPQHF.

The CDR3 coding sequence is TGCGCCAGCAGCTTGGCACGCACAGGGGGCCGGACTGAAGCTTTCTTT. The encoded protein is CASSLARTGGRTEAFF. This chain links TRBV5-1 with TRBJ1-1; 9 nucleotides agree with TRBD1. V lost 0 bases, J lost 5 bases, and 8 bases stayed unmatched. CDR3 size: 16 residues. Germline loops: CDR1 SGHRS, CDR2 YFSETQ.

This rearrangement joins TRBV3-1 (or the pseudogene TRBV3-2) to TRBJ2-2; D is undetermined. Per germline, CDR1 LGHDT and CDR2 YNNKEL (reference sequence). There are 12 residues in the CDR3. V lost 4 bases to trimming and J lost 7 bases, with 7 bases between them. The CDR3 protein is CASSRGSGELFF. The CDR3 DNA reads TGTGCCAGCAGCCGTGGTAGCGGGGAGCTGTTTTTT.

The chain carries TRBV27 and TRBJ2-5; D might be TRBD2 (5 bases). Per germline, CDR1 MNHEY and CDR2 SMNVEV (reference sequence). This CDR3 is 16 amino acids long. The ends were cut back, 5 bases at V and 5 bases at J, with 21 bases in the middle. The CDR3 region has the DNA TGTGCCAGCAGTACCACTCGGACTCCCGGTGGGGAGACCCAGTACTTC. It encodes CASSTTRTPGGETQYF.

V is TRBV5-4 and J is TRBJ1-2, with D possibly matching TRBD1 (6 bases). The germline V gene encodes CDR1 SGHNT and CDR2 YYREEE (reference sequence). The CDR3 extends over 13 amino acids. Trimming pared 5 bases from V and 8 bases from J, leaving 16 bases between. CDR3 in amino acids: CASRETQTGGYTF. The CDR3 DNA sequence: TGTGCCAGCAGGGAGACCCAGACAGGAGGCTACACCTTC.

The chain is built from TRBV11-2 and TRBJ2-7; 9 bases fit TRBD2. Looked up from germline, CDR1 is SGHAT and CDR2 is FQNNGV. The V and J ends lost 5 bases and 0 bases, in that order; junction bases with no gene match: 11. This CDR3 has 17 residues. Here the CDR3 DNA reads TGTGCCAGCAGCCCTTGGGGACTAGCATCTACCTCCTACGAGCAGTACTTC. Amino acids: CASSPWGLASTSYEQYF.

This chain joins TRBV12-3 or TRBV12-4 and TRBJ2-5; possibly TRBD2 for D (5 bases). V lost 6 bases and J lost 2, with 10 bases in between. This CDR3 spans 13 amino acids. The DNA of the CDR3 is TGTGCCAGCAGCACCTCGGGGCAAGAGACCCAGTACTTC. It specifies CASSTSGQETQYF.

This sequence joins TRBV5-1 and TRBJ2-7; D perhaps matches TRBD2 (5 bases). V was shortened by 2 bases and J by 5 bases, with 11 bases between the two germline ends. The CDR3 runs 13 residues. CDR1 and CDR2 (germline): SGHRS, YFSETQ. CDR3 DNA sequence: TGCGCCAGCAGCTTTCGGGGTCCCCACGAGCAGTACTTC. It yields the protein CASSFRGPHEQYF. Full variable domain (remainder filled in from reference TRBV5-1 and TRBJ2-7): KAGVTQTPRYLIKTRGQQVTLSCSPISGHRSVSWYQQTPGQGLQFLFEYFSETQRNKGNFPGRFSGRQFSNSRSEMNVSTLELGDSALYLCASSFRGPHEQYFGPGTRLTVT.

V usage is TRBV5-1 and J usage is TRBJ2-3; maybe TRBD1 (6 bases). Germline V gene lookup returns CDR1 SGHRS and CDR2 YFSETQ. Trimming removed 0 bases at V and 2 bases at J, with 10 bases between. There are 15 residues in the CDR3. This CDR3 reads CASSLAWDNTDTQYF. CDR3 DNA: TGCGCCAGCAGCTTGGCCTGGGACAACACAGATACGCAGTATTTT.

The chain links TRBV6-5 to TRBJ2-3, with 8 bases lining up with TRBD2. Germline V gene sequence: CDR1 MNHEY, CDR2 SVGAGI. The V segment lost 1 base and the J segment 4 bases; nucleotides outside the gene matches: 7. This CDR3 is 16 amino acids long. The CDR3 loop reads CASSYWLSGDSDTQYF. CDR3 in DNA: TGTGCCAGCAGTTACTGGCTTAGCGGGGATTCAGATACGCAGTATTTT.